This TCR beta chain appears in the sequencing data of a study of cytomegalovirus exposure and HLA in healthy donors. In its sample, this clone was seen a few times. Use of 60 Vbeta and 13 Jbeta primers characterized the PCR. Assay used: immunoSEQ multiplex PCR; TCRdb lists only in-frame clones, some missing. The table shows around 71,000 clones, with around 72% occurring only once. Germline CDR1 is MDHEN and CDR2 is SYDVKM. The ends lost 3 bases at V and 7 bases at J; junction bases unmatched: 5. This CDR3 has 13 amino acids. This receptor was taken from a male donor in good health and CMV-seropositive. Sequencing was carried out using PBMCs. The rearrangement links TRBV28 to TRBJ2-5; TRBD2 matches 7 bases. The CDR3 coding sequence is TGTGCCAGCAGTTTCGGGGACTATCGGACCCAGTACTTC. It yields the protein CASSFGDYRTQYF.